These 5 T cell receptor beta chains originate from one sample sequenced in a study of blood T cell repertoires in COVID-19. Profiled with immunoSEQ multiplex PCR; TCRdb holds only in-frame clones, not every one. The profile shows about 170,000 clones, around 90% of them singletons. Sequences were obtained from peripheral blood. The receptors originated from a man aged 55 to 70 with COVID-19, enrolled during active disease.

This chain links TRBV9 with TRBJ1-5; 9 nucleotides line up with TRBD1. The CDR3 contains 19 residues. From germline, CDR1 is SGDLS and CDR2 YYNGEE. Losses at the gene ends were 1 base for V and 3 bases for J; bases not matched to a gene: 14. The CDR3, as DNA: TGTGCCAGCAGCGTATCCCCCCGCATGGACAGGGGCTACAATCAGCCCCAGCATTTT. Translated: CASSVSPRMDRGYNQPQHF.

The V and J genes are TRBV7-2 and TRBJ1-3; the match to TRBD1 covers 8 bases. The V gene's germline CDR1 is SGHTA and CDR2 FQGNSA. The length of the CDR3 is 16 residues. J was trimmed by 4 bases and V by 5 bases; bases with no gene match: 10. CDR3 amino acids: CASSNRQGRSGNTIYF. In DNA form, the CDR3 reads TGTGCCAGCAGCAACAGACAGGGGCGCAGCGGAAACACCATATATTTT.

The rearrangement uses TRBV28 and TRBJ2-7; TRBD1 agrees at 8 bases. V dropped 5 bases and J dropped 3; count of bases not matched to a gene: 15. CDR1 and CDR2 from the germline V gene are MDHEN and SYDVKM. The length of the CDR3 is 17 residues. The CDR3 coding sequence is TGTGCCAGCAGTCCTACCGGACAGGGTCTAAGGGGCTACGAGCAGTACTTC. It specifies CASSPTGQGLRGYEQYF.

The V call is TRBV6-4, the J call TRBJ2-1; 9 nucleotides align to TRBD2. The junction had 22 bases not matched to a gene; V was cut back by 8 bases and J by 8 bases. This CDR3 spans 18 amino acids. Looked up from germline, CDR1 is MRHNA and CDR2 is SNTAGT. The CDR3 DNA sequence: TGTGCCAGCGCCAGAAGGGGGGATTTAGCGGGGGCTTACGATGAGCAGTTCTTC. Residues: CASARRGDLAGAYDEQFF.

This chain connects TRBV5-4 to TRBJ2-5, with TRBD2 matching over 8 bases. The CDR3 is 16 amino acids. Germline V CDR1 and CDR2: SGHNT, YYREEE (reference sequence). V was clipped by 3 bases and J by 1 base; unmatched bases: 8. The CDR3 region has the DNA TGTGCCAGCAGCTCTGGGGTAGCGGGGCTCCAAGAGACCCAGTACTTC. Its protein product is CASSSGVAGLQETQYF.